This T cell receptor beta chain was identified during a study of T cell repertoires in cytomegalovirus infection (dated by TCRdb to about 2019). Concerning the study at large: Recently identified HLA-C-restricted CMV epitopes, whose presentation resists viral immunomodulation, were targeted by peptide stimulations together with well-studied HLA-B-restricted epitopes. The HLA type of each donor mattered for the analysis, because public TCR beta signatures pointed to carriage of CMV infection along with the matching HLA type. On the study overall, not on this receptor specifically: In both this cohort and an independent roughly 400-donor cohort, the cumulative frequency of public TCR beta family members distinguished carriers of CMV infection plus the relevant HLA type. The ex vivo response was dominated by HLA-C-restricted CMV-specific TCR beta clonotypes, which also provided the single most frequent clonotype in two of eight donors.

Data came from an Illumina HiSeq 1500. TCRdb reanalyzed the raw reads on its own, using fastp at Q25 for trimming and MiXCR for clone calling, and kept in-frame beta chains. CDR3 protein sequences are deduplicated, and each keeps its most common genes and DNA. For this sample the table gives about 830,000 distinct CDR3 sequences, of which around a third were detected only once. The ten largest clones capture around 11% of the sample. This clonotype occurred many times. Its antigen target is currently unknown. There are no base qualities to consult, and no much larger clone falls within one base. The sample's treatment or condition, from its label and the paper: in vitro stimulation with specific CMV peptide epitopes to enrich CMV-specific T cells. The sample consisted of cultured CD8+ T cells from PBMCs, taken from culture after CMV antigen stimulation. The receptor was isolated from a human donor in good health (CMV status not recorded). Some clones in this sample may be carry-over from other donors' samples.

Here the CDR3 is given as CASTLSMKDTRNGYTF. In nucleotide form, the sequence is TGTGCCAGCACCCTTTCTATGAAGGACACCAGGAATGGCTACACCTTC. Here the chain combines TRBV7-9 and TRBJ1-2; the D gene is perhaps TRBD1, on 5 matching bases. Trimming at the junction amounts to 7 bases on V and 6 bases on J, and the germline ends lie 24 bases apart. Taken from the germline V gene (reference sequence), the CDR1 and CDR2 loops are SEHNR and FQNEAQ. From the cysteine up to the phenylalanine, the CDR3 has a length of 16 residues. The read is trimmed to its CDR3 DNA, 48 bases read in frame from base 1.